These 19 T cell receptor beta chains share one sample of origin, sequenced in a study of blood T cell repertoires in COVID-19. The assay was immunoSEQ multiplex PCR, and TCRdb's table has in-frame clones only and misses some. The repertoire holds 200,000 to 300,000 clones, with around four fifths as singletons. Sequencing was done on a sample of peripheral blood. These receptors were taken from a woman aged 55-70 years with active or convalescent COVID-19.

This clone appeared once. The J gene is TRBJ1-5, the V gene TRBV7-2, with D possibly being TRBD1 (6 bases). The CDR3 runs 15 residues. V was clipped by 1 base and J by 7 bases, with 14 bases between them. Germline assignment: CDR1 SGHTA and CDR2 FQGNSA. The CDR3 bases are TGTGCCAGCAGCTTAGATAGGGTGAGGGGGCAGCCCCAGCATTTT. It is translated as CASSLDRVRGQPQHF.

The chain combines TRBV9 with TRBJ1-1; unclear D gene. V was shortened by 2 bases and J by 1 base, with 12 bases between the two germline ends. In germline, CDR1 is SGDLS, CDR2 YYNGEE. The CDR3 sequence is 15 residues long. This CDR3 is CASSVTSRQNTEAFF. CDR3 bases: TGTGCCAGCAGCGTGACCTCAAGACAGAACACTGAAGCTTTCTTT.

The sample holds one count of this clone. The rearrangement joins TRBV28 to TRBJ2-3, with 7 bases that match TRBD1. Germline-derived CDR1 and CDR2 are MDHEN and SYDVKM. Trimming took 2 bases from V and 1 from J; bases not matched to a gene: 6. The CDR3 is 16 amino acids. The CDR3 loop reads CASSLLGGWRTDTQYF. The CDR3 coding sequence is TGTGCCAGCAGTTTACTAGGGGGCTGGCGCACAGATACGCAGTATTTT. The full variable domain, in which reference TRBV28 and TRBJ2-3 provide the parts outside the CDR3, is DVKVTQSSRYLVKRTGEKVFLECVQDMDHENMFWYRQDPGLGLRLIYFSYDVKMKEKGDIPEGYSVSREKKERFSLILESASTNQTSMYLCASSLLGGWRTDTQYFGPGTRLTVL.

The V call is TRBV19, the J call TRBJ1-5, with TRBD1 identical over 9 bases. Unmatched junction bases numbered 6, after V lost 7 bases and J lost 2 bases. The CDR3 totals 15 residues. Germline V gives CDR1 LNHDA, CDR2 SQIVND (reference sequence). The CDR3 DNA sequence: TGTGCCAGTACATCGACAGGGGGGGGCAATCAGCCCCAGCATTTT. Encoded protein: CASTSTGGGNQPQHF. The full variable domain, rest sourced from reference TRBV19 and TRBJ1-5, is DGGITQSPKYLFRKEGQNVTLSCEQNLNHDAMYWYRQDPGQGLRLIYYSQIVNDFQKGDIAEGYSVSREKKESFPLTVTSAQKNPTAFYLCASTSTGGGNQPQHFGDGTRLSIL.

This chain connects TRBV11-3 to TRBJ2-1, with 14 positions matching TRBD2. The CDR3 runs 16 residues. The junction had 6 bases not matched to a gene; V was cut back by 4 bases and J by 7 bases. In germline, CDR1 is SGHNT, CDR2 YENEEA. The CDR3 DNA follows: TGTGCCAGCAGCTCCCACGGGACTAGCGGGAGTAATGAGCAGTTCTTC. Translating gives CASSSHGTSGSNEQFF.

The CDR3 DNA follows: TGTGCCAGCAGCCCCTATTATGACAGGGGGCTTTTCGAGGGGGCTTTCTTT. Translated, it gives CASSPYYDRGLFEGAFF. The rearrangement uses TRBV4-2 and TRBJ1-1, with 10 bases matching TRBD1. Germline CDR1 and CDR2: LGHNA and YNFKEQ. The CDR3 runs to 17 residues. V gave up 4 bases and J gave up 11 bases; unmatched junction bases: 19.

This chain connects TRBV15 to TRBJ2-1; 15 positions agree with TRBD2. V lost 5 bases to trimming and J lost 2 bases; unmatched junction nucleotides: 10. Per germline, CDR1 LNHNV and CDR2 YYDKDF (reference sequence). The CDR3 spans 19 residues. CDR3 region: CATSAPGLAGGSTYNEQFF. In DNA, the CDR3 is TGTGCCACCAGCGCCCCGGGACTAGCGGGAGGTAGCACCTACAATGAGCAGTTCTTC.

The chain employs TRBV5-1 and TRBJ1-1; 9 nucleotides align to TRBD1. Unmatched junction bases numbered 8, after V lost 4 bases and J lost 4 bases. This CDR3 has 15 amino acids. The germline gives CDR1 SGHRS, CDR2 YFSETQ. The CDR3 DNA is TGCGCCAGCAGCAGAACACAGGGGGCCGGCACTGAAGCTTTCTTT. Translation gives CASSRTQGAGTEAFF.

This rearrangement joins TRBV29-1 to TRBJ2-4; tentatively, D is TRBD2 (7 bases). The CDR3 has 15 amino acids. The V end lost 7 bases, the J end lost 0 bases, and 16 bases lay between the germline ends. CDR1 is SQVTM, CDR2 ANQGSEA, per germline. The CDR3 coding sequence is TGCAGCGCCTTGGGGGGGCTCAGAGCCAAAAACATTCAGTACTTC. Residues: CSALGGLRAKNIQYF.

This clone was detected only once. This CDR3 is also generated by other DNA sequences in the sample. The chain employs TRBV28 and TRBJ2-2; D possibly corresponds to TRBD1 (6 bases). This CDR3 region has 15 residues. V lost 2 bases and J lost 1, with 8 bases in between. CDR1 is MDHEN and CDR2 is SYDVKM in the germline V gene. CDR3 loop: CASSLPGVNTGELFF. The CDR3 DNA is TGTGCCAGCAGTTTACCAGGGGTGAACACCGGGGAGCTGTTTTTT.

The chain employs TRBV28 and TRBJ2-1; the D gene is possibly TRBD2 (7 bases). The V gene lost 2 bases and the J gene lost 2 bases, with 10 bases spanning the gap. The CDR3 is made up of 15 amino acids. The germline CDR1 and CDR2 sequences are MDHEN and SYDVKM. CDR3 sequence: CASSLGGGTYNEQFF. The CDR3 nucleotides read TGTGCCAGCAGTTTAGGCGGGGGCACCTACAATGAGCAGTTCTTC.

This clone appeared once. The chain links TRBV4-1 to TRBJ1-2; D possibly corresponds to TRBD1 (6 bases). Germline V gene sequence: CDR1 MGHRA, CDR2 YSYEKL. The V end was cut by 3 bases, the J end by 4 bases, with 15 bases between. The CDR3 contains 15 residues. Here the CDR3 DNA reads TGCGCCAGCAGCCAGACCGGGACAAATCTCTATGGCTACACCTTC. Translating gives CASSQTGTNLYGYTF.

V and J are TRBV6-5 and TRBJ1-4; 7 bases match TRBD1. With V trimmed by 6 bases and J by 6 bases, 7 bases remained unmatched. From germline, CDR1 is MNHEY and CDR2 SVGAGI. CDR3 size: 14 residues. The CDR3 sequence is CASSLGQRDEKLFF. CDR3 DNA sequence: TGTGCCAGCAGCCTGGGACAGAGGGATGAAAAACTGTTTTTT.

J is TRBJ2-5 and V is TRBV29-1; 8 bases agree with TRBD2. The CDR3 runs to 13 residues. Unmatched junction bases numbered 5, after V lost 4 bases and J lost 4 bases. CDR1 and CDR2 (germline): SQVTM, ANQGSEA. The CDR3 reads CSVADAGGETQYF. The CDR3 DNA follows: TGCAGCGTTGCTGACGCGGGGGGAGAGACCCAGTACTTC.

The chain couples TRBV9 to TRBJ2-1; 7 nucleotides match TRBD2. Germline assignment: CDR1 SGDLS and CDR2 YYNGEE. The CDR3 contains 15 residues. V dropped 3 bases and J dropped 3; count of bases not matched to a gene: 6. The DNA for the CDR3 is TGTGCCAGCAGCGCAGGACTAGGGAACTACAATGAGCAGTTCTTC. Its translation is CASSAGLGNYNEQFF.

The chain recombines TRBV6-6 with TRBJ1-1, with 9 bases matching TRBD1. V trimming: 6 bases; J trimming: 2 bases; junction bases outside the gene matches: 4. CDR1 MNHNY and CDR2 SVGAGI come from the germline V gene (reference sequence). This CDR3 has 14 residues. CDR3 residues: CASRPGQGNTEAFF. As DNA, the CDR3 is TGTGCCAGCAGACCGGGACAGGGAAACACTGAAGCTTTCTTT.

The chain employs TRBV28 and TRBJ1-3; D is undetermined. The CDR3 consists of 15 residues. With 4 bases removed from V and 2 bases from J, the gap between germline ends came to 12 bases. In germline, CDR1 is MDHEN, CDR2 SYDVKM. CDR3 loop: CASSSPYVTGNTIYF. The CDR3, as DNA: TGTGCCAGCAGTTCGCCCTATGTCACTGGAAACACCATATATTTT.

V gene TRBV12-3 or TRBV12-4 combines with J gene TRBJ1-1; no definite D call. Trimming shortened V by 5 bases and J by 2 bases, and 6 bases separated the two germline ends. This CDR3 contains 12 residues. The CDR3 reads CASSTYNTEAFF. CDR3 sequence (DNA): TGTGCCAGCAGTACATACAACACTGAAGCTTTCTTT.

The chain links TRBV7-9 to TRBJ1-3, with 7 nucleotides matching TRBD1. The V and J ends lost 0 bases and 4 bases, in that order; junction bases with no gene match: 0. Germline-derived CDR1 and CDR2 are SEHNR and FQNEAQ (reference sequence). CDR3 size: 14 residues. The CDR3 DNA follows: TGTGCCAGCAGCTTAGCGACAGGGGGAAACACCATATATTTT. This translates into CASSLATGGNTIYF.